These 26 T cell receptor beta chains originate from one sample sequenced in a study of PD-1 blockade in classical Hodgkin lymphoma. This sample's time point: cycle 4 day 1 (C4D1), after six to seven weeks of nivolumab. Each of the patients experienced relapse following autologous stem cell transplantation, and their brentuximab vedotin exposure differed. Investigators isolated CD4+ T cells from thawed PBMCs through magnetic negative selection. The table came from immunoSEQ multiplex PCR; TCRdb's copy has only in-frame clones and leaves some out. The sample has around 25,000 clones; around 75% are singletons. This sample comprised CD4+ T cells from blood, obtained before the fourth cycle of nivolumab. The origin of the receptors is a human donor with classical Hodgkin lymphoma.

This sequence joins TRBV10-3 and TRBJ2-7; TRBD1 matches at 8 bases. Trimming at V came to 9 bases and at J to 3 bases, leaving 7 bases not matched to a gene. CDR1 is ENHRY, CDR2 SYGVKD, per germline. This CDR3 has 13 residues. The CDR3 loop is CAITQGQDYEQYF. The DNA for the CDR3 is TGTGCCATTACCCAGGGACAGGACTACGAGCAGTACTTC.

In regard to this clone: A junction boundary mismatches the germline segment, possibly from a read error. The chain has TRBV7-7 and TRBJ2-2, with 8 bases fitting TRBD2. There are 16 residues in the CDR3. Germline lookup yields CDR1 SSHAT and CDR2 FNYEAQ (reference sequence). CDR3 sequence (DNA): TGTGCTAGCAGTTACAGTAGCGGGACGAACACCGGGGAGCTGTTTTTT. Protein product: CASSYSSGTNTGELFF.

The rearrangement joins TRBV7-6 to TRBJ2-1; TRBD1 aligns across 8 bases. The CDR3 is 12 amino acids. Germline loops: CDR1 SGHVS, CDR2 FNYEAQ. V lost 1 base, J lost 15 bases, and 5 bases stayed unmatched. CDR3 amino acids: CASSLEGQAWFF. The CDR3 bases are TGTGCCAGCAGCTTAGAGGGACAGGCGTGGTTCTTC.

The chain joins TRBV18 to TRBJ1-2; 8 bases match TRBD1. Germline loops: CDR1 KGHSH, CDR2 LQKENI. The CDR3 is 13 residues long. V gave up 3 bases and J gave up 8 bases; unmatched junction bases: 5. The CDR3 region is CASSPGQGLGYTF. CDR3 bases: TGTGCCAGCTCACCCGGACAGGGATTAGGCTACACCTTC.

This clone has more than one count but fewer than ten. The chain carries TRBV25-1 and TRBJ1-2; 8 bases line up with TRBD1. Germline V lookup: CDR1 MGHDK, CDR2 SYGVNS. With V trimmed by 8 bases and J by 8 bases, 10 bases remained unmatched. This CDR3 spans 13 amino acids. CDR3 bases: TGTGCCAGCTCCCTTGGGACAGGAAGCGGCTACACCTTC. It translates to CASSLGTGSGYTF.

This chain joins TRBV4-3 and TRBJ2-3; TRBD1 agrees at 10 bases. The CDR3 is 16 residues long. Losses at the gene ends were 0 bases for V and 5 bases for J; bases not matched to a gene: 5. Per the germline V gene, CDR1 is LGHNA and CDR2 is YSLEER. The CDR3 coding sequence is TGCGCCAGCAGCCAAGAGGGGACAGGGGCTGTAGATACGCAGTATTTT. Translating gives CASSQEGTGAVDTQYF.

The CDR3 bases are TGTGCCAGTACTACTCCGTGGGGAGCATCTGGGGCCAACGTCCTGACTTTC. It translates to CASTTPWGASGANVLTF. The V gene is TRBV19, the J gene TRBJ2-6; possible D gene TRBD2, 5 bases. The length of the CDR3 is 17 residues. CDR1 and CDR2 (germline): LNHDA, SQIVND (reference sequence). Trimming left V 7 bases short and J 1 base short, with 17 bases between.

This sequence joins TRBV6-5 and TRBJ1-1, with D unclear. With 2 bases removed from V and 5 bases from J, the gap between germline ends came to 6 bases. CDR3 length equals 12 residues. Germline CDR1 MNHEY, CDR2 SVGAGI. CDR3 sequence reads: CASSYRLTEAFF. In DNA, the CDR3 is TGTGCCAGCAGTTACAGACTAACTGAAGCTTTCTTT.

As DNA, the CDR3 is TGTGCCAGCAGTTTTTTTCCCAGGGCGTATGGCTACACCTTC. This sequence encodes CASSFFPRAYGYTF. The V gene is TRBV27, the J gene TRBJ1-2, with D perhaps TRBD1 (5 bases). The V end was cut by 3 bases, the J end by 5 bases, with 13 bases between. The CDR3 sequence is 14 residues long. From germline, CDR1 is MNHEY and CDR2 SMNVEV (reference sequence).

The chain joins TRBV5-1 to TRBJ2-4; TRBD1 agrees at 9 bases. The CDR3 covers 16 residues. Germline V CDR1 and CDR2: SGHRS, YFSETQ. V shed 0 bases and J 6 bases; nucleotides not matched to a gene: 7. CDR3 nucleotide sequence: TGCGCCAGCAGCTTGGTCGGGACAGGGAGTGCAAACATTCAGTACTTC. Amino acid sequence: CASSLVGTGSANIQYF. The full variable domain, its missing parts supplied by reference TRBV5-1 and TRBJ2-4, is KAGVTQTPRYLIKTRGQQVTLSCSPISGHRSVSWYQQTPGQGLQFLFEYFSETQRNKGNFPGRFSGRQFSNSRSEMNVSTLELGDSALYLCASSLVGTGSANIQYFGAGTRLSVL.

The J gene is TRBJ1-1, the V gene TRBV28, with 11 bases fitting TRBD1. This CDR3 comprises 14 residues. Germline-derived CDR1 and CDR2 are MDHEN and SYDVKM. V lost 10 bases to trimming and J lost 4 bases; unmatched junction nucleotides: 8. CDR3 residues: CAIEPGTGGTEAFF. The DNA for the CDR3 is TGTGCCATCGAACCAGGGACAGGGGGCACTGAAGCTTTCTTT. The full variable domain, its missing parts supplied by reference TRBV28 and TRBJ1-1, is DVKVTQSSRYLVKRTGEKVFLECVQDMDHENMFWYRQDPGLGLRLIYFSYDVKMKEKGDIPEGYSVSREKKERFSLILESASTNQTSMYLCAIEPGTGGTEAFFGQGTRLTVV.

The chain links TRBV5-6 to TRBJ1-1; the D gene is possibly TRBD1 (6 bases). Germline CDR1 and CDR2: SGHDT and YYEEEE. This CDR3 region has 15 residues. Trimming took off 4 bases at V and 7 bases at J, with 20 bases between the two ends. The CDR3 sequence is CASSNIIAGGHEAFF. DNA for the CDR3: TGTGCCAGCAGCAATATAATTGCGGGGGGCCATGAAGCTTTCTTT.

The table lists this clone with a count of one. The chain uses TRBV7-2 and TRBJ2-3; D remains unclear. V lost 10 bases and J 3 bases, leaving 11 bases between the germline ends. Germline values: CDR1 SGHTA, CDR2 FQGNSA. The CDR3 extends over 12 amino acids. CDR3 protein: CATSARTDTQYF. CDR3 coding DNA: TGTGCCACATCCGCGCGGACAGATACGCAGTATTTT.

This clone was picked up one time. This chain connects TRBV19 to TRBJ2-5, with D unresolved. This CDR3 spans 15 amino acids. Germline-derived CDR1 and CDR2 are LNHDA and SQIVND (reference sequence). Trimming removed 5 bases from V and 4 bases from J, with 17 bases in between. The CDR3, as DNA: TGTGCCAGTAGTGGTAACAGACACGCTCGAGAGACCCAGTACTTC. Translating it yields CASSGNRHARETQYF.

CDR3 coding DNA: TGTGCCAGCAGCGTAGGCGGGGGGGCGGTCAATGAGCAGTTCTTC. It encodes CASSVGGGAVNEQFF. The J gene is TRBJ2-1, the V gene TRBV9, with 9 bases fitting TRBD2. Per germline, CDR1 SGDLS and CDR2 YYNGEE. V shed 0 bases, J shed 6 bases, and the junction held 4 bases outside the gene matches. This CDR3 is built from 15 residues.

V gene TRBV7-9 combines with J gene TRBJ2-3; tentatively, D is TRBD1 (7 bases). The CDR3 is 14 amino acids. The V end lost 5 bases, the J end lost 1 base, and 10 bases lay between the germline ends. Germline V gene lookup returns CDR1 SEHNR and CDR2 FQNEAQ (reference sequence). The CDR3 is CASSLRGGTDTQYF. DNA for the CDR3: TGTGCCAGCAGCCTCAGGGGGGGCACAGATACGCAGTATTTT.

The chain recombines TRBV4-3 with TRBJ2-1, with D uncertain. The ends were cut back, 0 bases at V and 7 bases at J, with 7 bases in the middle. The CDR3 consists of 13 residues. Germline CDR1 LGHNA, CDR2 YSLEER. CDR3 loop: CASSQELRNEQFF. The CDR3 DNA reads TGCGCCAGCAGCCAAGAACTAAGGAATGAGCAGTTCTTC.

The chain's CDR3 is CASSPAGSRTEAFF. In nucleotides, the CDR3 is TGTGCCAGCTCACCTGCGGGGAGTCGAACTGAAGCTTTCTTT. The chain employs TRBV18 and TRBJ1-1; the D is unclear. The CDR3 sequence is 14 residues long. Between the trimmed V and J ends, which lost 3 bases and 5 bases, there was a span of 13 bases. Germline CDR1 is KGHSH and CDR2 is LQKENI.

The chain has TRBV7-9 and TRBJ2-7; 8 nucleotides line up with TRBD1. This CDR3 spans 15 amino acids. V was pared by 2 bases and J by 4 bases, with 7 bases of the junction left unmatched. Germline CDR1 reads SEHNR; CDR2 reads FQNEAQ (reference sequence). The CDR3 loop is CASSLITGGQYEQYF. The CDR3, as DNA: TGTGCCAGCAGCTTAATAACAGGGGGGCAATACGAGCAGTACTTC.

The genes are TRBV23-1 and TRBJ2-2; D may be TRBD1 or TRBD2 (5 bases each). TRBV23-1 is filed as an ORF, its function uncertain. The CDR3 is made up of 16 amino acids. Trimming took 4 bases from V and 9 from J, leaving 21 bases between them. The CDR3 bases are TGCGCCAGCAGTCTACGTCAACGGGGCCCTGGCCGGGAGCTGTTTTTT. Translated, it gives CASSLRQRGPGRELFF.

V and J are TRBV6-5 and TRBJ2-7; D may be TRBD1 or TRBD2 (8 bases each). Germline lookup yields CDR1 MNHEY and CDR2 SVGAGI. V lost 3 bases to trimming and J lost 0 bases, with 15 bases between them. The CDR3 is 16 amino acids. CDR3 amino acids: CASSYSGTGHSYEQYF. As DNA, the CDR3 is TGTGCCAGCAGTTATAGCGGGACAGGTCACTCCTACGAGCAGTACTTC.

The V call is TRBV7-2, the J call TRBJ2-7; D may be TRBD1 or TRBD2 (7 bases each). The V gene's germline CDR1 is SGHTA and CDR2 FQGNSA. Trimming pared 4 bases from V and 1 base from J, leaving 11 bases between. This CDR3 comprises 14 residues. DNA for the CDR3: TGTGCCAGCAGCTCGCAGGGGGGGTCCTACGAGCAGTACTTC. Protein sequence: CASSSQGGSYEQYF.

The chain links TRBV10-3 to TRBJ2-7, with D possibly matching TRBD1 (6 bases). CDR1 is ENHRY, CDR2 SYGVKD, per germline. V was pared by 4 bases and J by 2 bases, with 18 bases between. CDR3 length: 16 residues. DNA for the CDR3: TGTGCCATCAGTGCCACCACGGGAACAGGGACCTACGAGCAGTACTTC. Residues: CAISATTGTGTYEQYF.

The chain recombines TRBV19 with TRBJ1-1; no firm D call. This CDR3 is 13 amino acids long. Per germline, CDR1 LNHDA and CDR2 SQIVND (reference sequence). Between the trimmed V and J ends, which lost 8 bases and 4 bases, there was a span of 14 bases. In DNA, the CDR3 is TGTGCCAGTCGTTCTTCTGGATCCACTGAAGCTTTCTTT. It encodes CASRSSGSTEAFF. Drawing the rest from reference TRBV19 and TRBJ1-1, the complete variable domain is DGGITQSPKYLFRKEGQNVTLSCEQNLNHDAMYWYRQDPGQGLRLIYYSQIVNDFQKGDIAEGYSVSREKKESFPLTVTSAQKNPTAFYLCASRSSGSTEAFFGQGTRLTVV.

The chain combines TRBV19 with TRBJ1-5; the match to TRBD1 covers 7 bases. Per germline, CDR1 LNHDA and CDR2 SQIVND (reference sequence). The CDR3 has 18 amino acids. Trimming removed 7 bases from V and 0 bases from J; junction bases left unmatched: 15. CDR3 loop: CASKAGQSEAYSNQPQHF. The CDR3 bases are TGTGCCAGTAAGGCGGGACAGAGTGAGGCGTATAGCAATCAGCCCCAGCATTTT.

This clone came up a few times. This chain connects TRBV2 to TRBJ1-5; possible D gene TRBD1, 5 bases. The V and J ends lost 6 bases and 7 bases respectively, with 10 bases between them. CDR1 is SNHLY, CDR2 FYNNEI, per germline. This CDR3 has 12 residues. The CDR3 DNA is TGTGCCAGCAGGGGGGGGAGCCAGCCCCAGCATTTT. This gives the protein CASRGGSQPQHF.